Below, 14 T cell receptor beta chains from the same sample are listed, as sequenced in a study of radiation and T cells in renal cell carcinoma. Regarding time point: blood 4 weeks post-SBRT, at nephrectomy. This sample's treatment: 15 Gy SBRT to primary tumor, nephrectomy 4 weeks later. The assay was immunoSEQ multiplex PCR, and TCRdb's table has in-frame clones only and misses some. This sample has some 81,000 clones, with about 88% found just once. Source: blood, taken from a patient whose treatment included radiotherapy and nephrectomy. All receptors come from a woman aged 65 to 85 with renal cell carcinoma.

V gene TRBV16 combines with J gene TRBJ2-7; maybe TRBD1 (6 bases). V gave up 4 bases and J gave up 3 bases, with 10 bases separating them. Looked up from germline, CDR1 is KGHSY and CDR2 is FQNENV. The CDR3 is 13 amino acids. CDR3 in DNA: TGTGCCAGCAGCCGCACACAGGGCTACGAGCAGTACTTC. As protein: CASSRTQGYEQYF. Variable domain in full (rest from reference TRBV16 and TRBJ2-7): GEEVAQTPKHLVRGEGQKAKLYCAPIKGHSYVFWYQQVLKNEFKFLISFQNENVFDETGMPKERFSAKCLPNSPCSLEIQATKLEDSAVYFCASSRTQGYEQYFGPGTRLTVT.

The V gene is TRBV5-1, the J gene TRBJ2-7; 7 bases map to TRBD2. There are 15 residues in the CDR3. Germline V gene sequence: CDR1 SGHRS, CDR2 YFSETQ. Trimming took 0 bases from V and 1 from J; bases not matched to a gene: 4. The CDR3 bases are TGCGCCAGCAGCTTGGAGGGAGGGGCGTCCTACGAGCAGTACTTC. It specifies CASSLEGGASYEQYF.

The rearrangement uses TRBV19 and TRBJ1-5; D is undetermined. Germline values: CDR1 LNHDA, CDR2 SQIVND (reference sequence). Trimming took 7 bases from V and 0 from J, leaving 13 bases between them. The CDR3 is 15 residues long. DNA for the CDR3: TGTGCCAGTAAGGAACGTCATTATAGCAATCAGCCCCAGCATTTT. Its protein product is CASKERHYSNQPQHF.

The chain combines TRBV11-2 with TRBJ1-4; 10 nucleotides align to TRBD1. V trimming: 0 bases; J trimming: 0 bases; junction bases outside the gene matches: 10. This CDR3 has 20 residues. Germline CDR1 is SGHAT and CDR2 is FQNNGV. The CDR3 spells CASSLELADRGLSTNEKLFF. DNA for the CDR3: TGTGCCAGCAGCTTAGAGTTGGCGGACAGGGGGTTATCAACTAATGAAAAACTGTTTTTT.

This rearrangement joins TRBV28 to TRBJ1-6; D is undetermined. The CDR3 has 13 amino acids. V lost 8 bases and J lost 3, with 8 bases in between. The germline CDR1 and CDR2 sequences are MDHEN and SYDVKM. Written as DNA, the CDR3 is TGTGCCAGCCAACTCCTCTATAATTCACCCCTCCACTTT. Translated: CASQLLYNSPLHF.

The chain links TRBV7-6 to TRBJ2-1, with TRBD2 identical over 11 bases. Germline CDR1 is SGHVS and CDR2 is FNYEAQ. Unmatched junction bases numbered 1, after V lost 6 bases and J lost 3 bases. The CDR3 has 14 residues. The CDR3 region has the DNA TGTGCCAGCAGTCTAGCGGGGGGCTACAATGAGCAGTTCTTC. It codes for CASSLAGGYNEQFF.

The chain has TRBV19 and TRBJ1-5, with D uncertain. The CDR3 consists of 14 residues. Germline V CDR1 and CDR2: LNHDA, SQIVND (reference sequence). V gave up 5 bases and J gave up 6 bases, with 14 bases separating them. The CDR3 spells CASSQRPVSQPQHF. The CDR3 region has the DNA TGTGCCAGTAGTCAGCGACCCGTGAGTCAGCCCCAGCATTTT. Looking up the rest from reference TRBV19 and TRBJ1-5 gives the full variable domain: DGGITQSPKYLFRKEGQNVTLSCEQNLNHDAMYWYRQDPGQGLRLIYYSQIVNDFQKGDIAEGYSVSREKKESFPLTVTSAQKNPTAFYLCASSQRPVSQPQHFGDGTRLSIL.

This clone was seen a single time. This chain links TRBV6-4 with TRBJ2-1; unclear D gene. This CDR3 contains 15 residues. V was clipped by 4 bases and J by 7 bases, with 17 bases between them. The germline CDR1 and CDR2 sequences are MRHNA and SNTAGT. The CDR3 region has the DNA TGTGCCAGCAGTGGTCCGGGCCCAGCCTGGAATGAGCAGTTCTTC. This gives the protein CASSGPGPAWNEQFF.

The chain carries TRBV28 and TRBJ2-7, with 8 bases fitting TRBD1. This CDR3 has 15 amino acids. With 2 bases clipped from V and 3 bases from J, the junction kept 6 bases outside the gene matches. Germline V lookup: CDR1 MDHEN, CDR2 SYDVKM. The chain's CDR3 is CASSLGPGGVYEQYF. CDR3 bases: TGTGCCAGCAGTTTAGGACCAGGGGGCGTCTACGAGCAGTACTTC.

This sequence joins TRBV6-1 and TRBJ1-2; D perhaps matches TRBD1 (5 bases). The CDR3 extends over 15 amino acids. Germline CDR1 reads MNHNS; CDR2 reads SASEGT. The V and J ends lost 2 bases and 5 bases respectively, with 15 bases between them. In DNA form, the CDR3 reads TGTGCCAGCAGTGAACGAACCGGGACCCCGTATGGCTACACCTTC. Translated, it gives CASSERTGTPYGYTF.

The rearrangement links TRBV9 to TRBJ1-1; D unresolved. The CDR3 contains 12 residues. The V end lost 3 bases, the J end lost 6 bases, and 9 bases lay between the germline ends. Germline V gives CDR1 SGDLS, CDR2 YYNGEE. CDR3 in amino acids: CASSGIGAEAFF. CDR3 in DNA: TGTGCCAGCAGCGGAATTGGTGCTGAAGCTTTCTTT.

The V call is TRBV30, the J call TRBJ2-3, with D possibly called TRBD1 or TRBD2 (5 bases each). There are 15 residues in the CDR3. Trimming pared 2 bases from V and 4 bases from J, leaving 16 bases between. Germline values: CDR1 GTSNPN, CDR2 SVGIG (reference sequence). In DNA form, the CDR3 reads TGTGCCTGGAGTCGATCGGGGCAGGGTTCAGATACGCAGTATTTT. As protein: CAWSRSGQGSDTQYF.

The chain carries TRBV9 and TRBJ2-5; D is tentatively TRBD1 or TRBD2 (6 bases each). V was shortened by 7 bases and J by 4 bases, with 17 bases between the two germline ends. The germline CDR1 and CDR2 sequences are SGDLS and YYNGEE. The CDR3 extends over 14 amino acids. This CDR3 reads CASSSWGALETQYF. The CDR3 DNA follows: TGTGCCAGCTCCTCCTGGGGGGCCCTAGAGACCCAGTACTTC. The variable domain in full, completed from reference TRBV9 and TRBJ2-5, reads DSGVTQTPKHLITATGQRVTLRCSPRSGDLSVYWYQQSLDQGLQFLIQYYNGEERAKGNILERFSAQQFPDLHSELNLSSLELGDSALYFCASSSWGALETQYFGPGTRLLVL.

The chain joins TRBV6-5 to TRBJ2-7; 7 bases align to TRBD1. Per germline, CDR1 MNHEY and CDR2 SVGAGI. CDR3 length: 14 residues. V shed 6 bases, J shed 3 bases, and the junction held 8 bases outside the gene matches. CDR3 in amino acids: CASSWDSRLYEQYF. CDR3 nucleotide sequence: TGTGCCAGCAGCTGGGACAGTCGACTCTACGAGCAGTACTTC.